Below, one TCR beta chain is given with its context. Its antigen is not known. The sample originates from a study of shared clonotypes between healthy human individuals. The overall study: The donor pool was made up of two women and three men aged 18 to 49.

The study's findings and limits: It was anticipated that sequencing depth would influence how many clonotypes donors shared.

TCRdb keeps only in-frame clones here, not all; method: immunoSEQ multiplex PCR. The sample lists some 790,000 clones, 55% to 75% occurring once. Germline lookup yields CDR1 SGHVS and CDR2 FQNEAQ. The CDR3 loop spans 12 amino acids. The ends lost 5 bases at V and 6 bases at J; junction bases unmatched: 3. Specimen: memory CD4+ T cells sorted from blood. Subset indicated: CD45RA-negative fraction. The rearrangement joins TRBV7-8 to TRBJ1-2; 7 bases align to TRBD1. This sequence originates from a woman in her thirties in good health. The CDR3 here is CASSRDSHGYTF. As DNA, the CDR3 is TGTGCCAGCAGCCGGGACAGCCATGGCTACACCTTC.